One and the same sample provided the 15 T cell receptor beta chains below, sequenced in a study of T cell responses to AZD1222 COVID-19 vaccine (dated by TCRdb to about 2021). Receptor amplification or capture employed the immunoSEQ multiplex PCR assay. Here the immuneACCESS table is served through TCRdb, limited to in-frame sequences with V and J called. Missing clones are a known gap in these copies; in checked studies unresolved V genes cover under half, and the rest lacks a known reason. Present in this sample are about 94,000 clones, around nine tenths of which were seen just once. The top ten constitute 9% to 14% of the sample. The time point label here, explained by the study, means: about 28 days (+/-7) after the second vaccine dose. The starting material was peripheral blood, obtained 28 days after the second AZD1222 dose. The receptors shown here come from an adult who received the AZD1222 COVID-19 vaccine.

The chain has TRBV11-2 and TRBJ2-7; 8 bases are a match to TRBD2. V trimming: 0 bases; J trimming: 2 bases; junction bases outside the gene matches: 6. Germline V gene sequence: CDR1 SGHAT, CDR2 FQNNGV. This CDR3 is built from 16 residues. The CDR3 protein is CASSLEGAGDTYEQYF. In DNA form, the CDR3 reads TGTGCCAGCAGCTTAGAGGGAGCGGGGGACACCTACGAGCAGTACTTC.

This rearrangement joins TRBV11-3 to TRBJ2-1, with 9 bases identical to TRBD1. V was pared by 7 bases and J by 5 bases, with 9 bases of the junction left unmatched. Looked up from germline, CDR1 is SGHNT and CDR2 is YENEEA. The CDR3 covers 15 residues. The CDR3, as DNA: TGTGCCAGCAACTCCGGGACAGGGATAAACAATGAGCAGTTCTTC. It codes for CASNSGTGINNEQFF.

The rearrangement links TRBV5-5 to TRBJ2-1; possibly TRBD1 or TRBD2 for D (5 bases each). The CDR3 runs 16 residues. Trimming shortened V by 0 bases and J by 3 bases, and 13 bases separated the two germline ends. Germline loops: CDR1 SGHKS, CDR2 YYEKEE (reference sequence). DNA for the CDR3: TGTGCCAGCAGCTTGGTTGGGACGGAGTTCTACAATGAGCAGTTCTTC. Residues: CASSLVGTEFYNEQFF. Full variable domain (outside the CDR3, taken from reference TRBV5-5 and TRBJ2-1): DAGVTQSPTHLIKTRGQQVTLRCSPISGHKSVSWYQQVLGQGPQFIFQYYEKEERGRGNFPDRFSARQFPNYSSELNVNALLLGDSALYLCASSLVGTEFYNEQFFGPGTRLTVL.

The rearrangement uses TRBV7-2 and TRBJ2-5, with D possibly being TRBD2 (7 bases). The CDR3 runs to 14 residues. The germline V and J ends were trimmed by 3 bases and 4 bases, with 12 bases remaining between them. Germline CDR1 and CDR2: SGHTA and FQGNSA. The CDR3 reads CASSFGGGRETQYF. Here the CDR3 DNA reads TGTGCCAGCAGCTTTGGCGGGGGCCGAGAGACCCAGTACTTC. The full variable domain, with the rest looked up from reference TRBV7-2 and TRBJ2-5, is GAGVSQSPSNKVTEKGKDVELRCDPISGHTALYWYRQSLGQGLEFLIYFQGNSAPDKSGLPSDRFSAERTGGSVSTLTIQRTQQEDSAVYLCASSFGGGRETQYFGPGTRLLVL.

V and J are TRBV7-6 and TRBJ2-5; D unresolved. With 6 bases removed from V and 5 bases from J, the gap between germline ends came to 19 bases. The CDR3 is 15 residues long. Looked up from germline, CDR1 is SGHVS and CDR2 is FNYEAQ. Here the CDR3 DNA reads TGTGCCAGCAGACAAGGGCCCCTCCTAGAGGAGACCCAGTACTTC. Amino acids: CASRQGPLLEETQYF.

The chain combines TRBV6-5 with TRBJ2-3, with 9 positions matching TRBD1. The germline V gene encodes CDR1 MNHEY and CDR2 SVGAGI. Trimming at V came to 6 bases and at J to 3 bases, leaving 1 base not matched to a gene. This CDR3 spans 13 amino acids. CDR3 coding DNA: TGTGCCAGCAGGGACAGGGGTACAGATACGCAGTATTTT. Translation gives CASRDRGTDTQYF.

For the CDR3, the DNA is TGTGCCAGCAGTGTAGAGGGACAGGTATCGTCGTGGGCCTACAATGAGCAGTTCTTC. Its translation: CASSVEGQVSSWAYNEQFF. The chain combines TRBV2 with TRBJ2-1; 8 bases agree with TRBD1. Losses at the gene ends were 4 bases for V and 2 bases for J; bases not matched to a gene: 16. The CDR3 extends over 19 amino acids. Germline CDR1 and CDR2: SNHLY and FYNNEI.

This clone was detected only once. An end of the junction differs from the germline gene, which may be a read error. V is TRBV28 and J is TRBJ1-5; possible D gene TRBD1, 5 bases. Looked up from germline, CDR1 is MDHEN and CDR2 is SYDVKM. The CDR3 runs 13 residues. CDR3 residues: CASIPRGNQPQHF. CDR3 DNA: TGTGCCAGCATACCTAGGGGCAACCAGCCCCAGCATTTT.

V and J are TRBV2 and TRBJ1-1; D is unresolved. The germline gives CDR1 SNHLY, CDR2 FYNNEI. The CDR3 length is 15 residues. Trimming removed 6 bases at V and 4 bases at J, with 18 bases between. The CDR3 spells CASRGLRSGSTEAFF. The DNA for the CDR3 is TGTGCCAGCAGGGGCCTGCGTTCAGGTAGCACTGAAGCTTTCTTT.

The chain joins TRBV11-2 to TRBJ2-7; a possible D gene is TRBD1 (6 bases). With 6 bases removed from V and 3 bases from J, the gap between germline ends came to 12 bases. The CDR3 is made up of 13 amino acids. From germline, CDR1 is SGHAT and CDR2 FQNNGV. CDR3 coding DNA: TGTGCCAGCAGAGGGGGTCCTGTCTACGAGCAGTACTTC. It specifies CASRGGPVYEQYF.

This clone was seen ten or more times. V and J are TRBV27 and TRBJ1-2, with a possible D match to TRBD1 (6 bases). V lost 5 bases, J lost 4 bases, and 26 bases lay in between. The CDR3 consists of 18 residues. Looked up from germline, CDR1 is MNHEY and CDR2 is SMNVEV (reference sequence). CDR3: CASSPRGGPGHFTYGYTF. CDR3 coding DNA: TGTGCCAGCAGTCCTCGGGGGGGCCCGGGTCACTTTACCTATGGCTACACCTTC.

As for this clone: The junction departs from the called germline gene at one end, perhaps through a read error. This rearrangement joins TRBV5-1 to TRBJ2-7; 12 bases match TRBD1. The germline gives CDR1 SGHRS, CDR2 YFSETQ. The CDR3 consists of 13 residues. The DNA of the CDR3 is TGCGCCAGCAGCCCAGGGGACAGGGGGCATAGGAACTTC. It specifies CASSPGDRGHRNF.

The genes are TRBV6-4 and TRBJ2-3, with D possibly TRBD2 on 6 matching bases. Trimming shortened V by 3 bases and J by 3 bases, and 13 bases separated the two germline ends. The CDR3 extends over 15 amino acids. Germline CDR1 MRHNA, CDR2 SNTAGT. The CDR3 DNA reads TGTGCCAGCAGTGATGGGGAGGTTGGGACAGATACGCAGTATTTT. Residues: CASSDGEVGTDTQYF.

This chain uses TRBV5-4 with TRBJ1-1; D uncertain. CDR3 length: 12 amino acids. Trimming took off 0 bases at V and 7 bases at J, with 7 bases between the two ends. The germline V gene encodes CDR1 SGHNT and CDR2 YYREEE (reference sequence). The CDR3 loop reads CASSLASGEAFF. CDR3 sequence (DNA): TGTGCCAGCAGCTTGGCTTCGGGTGAAGCTTTCTTT.

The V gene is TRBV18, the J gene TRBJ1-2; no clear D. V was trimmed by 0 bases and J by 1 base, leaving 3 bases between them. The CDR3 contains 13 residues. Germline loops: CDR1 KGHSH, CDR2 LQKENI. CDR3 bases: TGTGCCAGCTCACCACCGGGTAACTATGGCTACACCTTC. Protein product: CASSPPGNYGYTF.